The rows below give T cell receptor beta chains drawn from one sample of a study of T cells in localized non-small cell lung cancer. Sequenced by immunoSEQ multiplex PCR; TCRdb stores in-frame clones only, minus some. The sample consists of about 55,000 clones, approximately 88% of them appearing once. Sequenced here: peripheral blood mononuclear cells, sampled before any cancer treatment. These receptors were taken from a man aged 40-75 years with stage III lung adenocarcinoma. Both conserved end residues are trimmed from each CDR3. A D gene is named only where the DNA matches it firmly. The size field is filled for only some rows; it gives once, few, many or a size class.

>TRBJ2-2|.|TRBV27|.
ASSLQGPAVGTGELF
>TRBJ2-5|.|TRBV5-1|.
ASSRGQAAETQY
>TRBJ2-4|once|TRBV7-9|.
ASSPAEGRGIQY
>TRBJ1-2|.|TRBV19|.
ASSIGRRGSANYGYT
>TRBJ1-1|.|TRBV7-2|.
ASSFSRTMIEAF
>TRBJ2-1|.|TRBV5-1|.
ASSGQSSYNEQF
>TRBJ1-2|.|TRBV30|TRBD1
AWRVDRGFYGYT
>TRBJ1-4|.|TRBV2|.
AGTLATNEKLF
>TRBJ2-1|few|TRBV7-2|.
ASRLAALGDNEQF
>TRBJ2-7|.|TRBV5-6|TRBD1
ASSVGTAYEQY
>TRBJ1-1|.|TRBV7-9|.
ASSPGDTEAF
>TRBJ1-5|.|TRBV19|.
ASETDSNQPQH
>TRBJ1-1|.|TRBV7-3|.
ASSKRGGRDTEAF
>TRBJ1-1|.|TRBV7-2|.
ASSLTIMNTEAF